These T cell receptor beta chains were read from a single sample in a study of T-cell memory formation after mild COVID-19. A single record per CDR3 protein comes from TCRdb applying MiXCR to the 5' RACE reads. Of 140,000 to 150,000 distinct CDR3 sequences detected, roughly 19% appear once; the ten largest clones hold approximately 2.4%. Sequenced material: PBMCs or a T cell subset sorted from them (not recorded which). The receptor set was obtained from an adult woman who had mild COVID-19 (a few samples of this study predate the infection). Cell type and time point are not known. Both conserved end residues are part of each CDR3. Each record gives: D gene, clone size, J gene, V gene, CDR3 DNA, CDR3 protein. D genes are given only for firm matches. The listing skips clone size in some rows; elsewhere it reads once, few, many or a size class.

D gene: TRBD1; clone size: NA; J gene: TRBJ1-1; V gene: TRBV12-3/TRBV12-4; CDR3 DNA: TGTGCCAGCAGTTTAGCGGGGACAGGGGGGACTGAAGCTTTCTTT; CDR3 protein: CASSLAGTGGTEAFF
D gene: NA; clone size: few; J gene: TRBJ1-2; V gene: TRBV24-1; CDR3 DNA: TGTGCCACCAGCCGGGACGATTATGGCTACACCTTC; CDR3 protein: CATSRDDYGYTF
D gene: TRBD1; clone size: few; J gene: TRBJ2-7; V gene: TRBV2; CDR3 DNA: TGTGCCAGCAGGACGACAGGGATAGTCTACGAGCAGTACTTC; CDR3 protein: CASRTTGIVYEQYF
D gene: TRBD2; clone size: few; J gene: TRBJ2-2; V gene: TRBV5-1; CDR3 DNA: TGCGCCAGCAGCTTGGTAGCGGGGGGAAGTACCGGGGAGCTGTTTTTT; CDR3 protein: CASSLVAGGSTGELFF
D gene: NA; clone size: NA; J gene: TRBJ2-4; V gene: TRBV4-2; CDR3 DNA: TGTGCCAGCAGCCCCGTGGGTAAATTCCCTAACATTCAGTACTTC; CDR3 protein: CASSPVGKFPNIQYF
D gene: NA; clone size: few; J gene: TRBJ2-1; V gene: TRBV7-8; CDR3 DNA: TGTGCCAGCAGCTTAATGGACACACACAATGAGCAGTTCTTC; CDR3 protein: CASSLMDTHNEQFF
D gene: NA; clone size: few; J gene: TRBJ2-5; V gene: TRBV9; CDR3 DNA: TGTGCCAGCAATCGGGGACCGGGGGAGACCCAGTACTTC; CDR3 protein: CASNRGPGETQYF
D gene: TRBD2; clone size: NA; J gene: TRBJ2-1; V gene: TRBV5-4; CDR3 DNA: TGTGCCAGCAGCTTTTCCCTTCTCCACTCTAGCGGGGGGTCTCCGGATGAGCAGTTCTTC; CDR3 protein: CASSFSLLHSSGGSPDEQFF
D gene: NA; clone size: few; J gene: TRBJ2-5; V gene: TRBV4-1; CDR3 DNA: TGCGCCAGCAGCCCTTTGGGACTTCGGGAGACCCAGTACTTC; CDR3 protein: CASSPLGLRETQYF
D gene: TRBD1; clone size: NA; J gene: TRBJ2-6; V gene: TRBV6-5; CDR3 DNA: TGTGCCAGCAGTTACCAACAGGGGTCTGGGGCCAACGTCCTGACTTTC; CDR3 protein: CASSYQQGSGANVLTF
D gene: TRBD2; clone size: few; J gene: TRBJ2-3; V gene: TRBV10-3; CDR3 DNA: TGTGCCATCACCAAGGCGTTAGCGGGAGGTTTCACAGATACGCAGTATTTT; CDR3 protein: CAITKALAGGFTDTQYF
D gene: NA; clone size: NA; J gene: TRBJ1-2; V gene: TRBV11-2; CDR3 DNA: TGTGCCAGCAGCCGGCGACAGATTTCCAACTATGGCTACACCTTC; CDR3 protein: CASSRRQISNYGYTF
D gene: TRBD2; clone size: NA; J gene: TRBJ2-7; V gene: TRBV4-2; CDR3 DNA: TGTGCCAGCAGCCACCCCAGCGGGACCCCGAGCGAGCAGTACTTC; CDR3 protein: CASSHPSGTPSEQYF
D gene: NA; clone size: NA; J gene: TRBJ2-5; V gene: TRBV3-2; CDR3 DNA: TGTGCCAGCAGCCAAGATGGGAAGGGAGTGGACTTC; CDR3 protein: CASSQDGKGVDF
D gene: TRBD1; clone size: NA; J gene: TRBJ1-2; V gene: TRBV30; CDR3 DNA: TGTGCCTGGAGCCGGGACAGGGGTTATGGCTACACCTTC; CDR3 protein: CAWSRDRGYGYTF
D gene: NA; clone size: NA; J gene: TRBJ2-1; V gene: TRBV5-1; CDR3 DNA: TGCGCCAGCAGAACGTCGCAGGGCTCCTACAATGAGCAGTTCTTC; CDR3 protein: CASRTSQGSYNEQFF
D gene: NA; clone size: NA; J gene: TRBJ2-5; V gene: TRBV21-1; CDR3 DNA: TGTGCCAGCAGCAAAGTGGGGGGAAGTCCAGAGACCCAGTACTTC; CDR3 protein: CASSKVGGSPETQYF
D gene: NA; clone size: NA; J gene: TRBJ2-5; V gene: TRBV3-1; CDR3 DNA: TGTGCCAGCAGCCAGCGACGGGAGACCCAGTACTTC; CDR3 protein: CASSQRRETQYF
D gene: NA; clone size: NA; J gene: TRBJ1-3; V gene: TRBV7-8; CDR3 DNA: TGTGCCAGCAGCTTAGCGGCCTTACGGGGAAACACCATATATTTT; CDR3 protein: CASSLAALRGNTIYF
D gene: NA; clone size: few; J gene: TRBJ1-2; V gene: TRBV7-8; CDR3 DNA: TGTGCCAGCAGCTTAGCAGGGGGATCAAACTATGGCTACACCTTC; CDR3 protein: CASSLAGGSNYGYTF
D gene: TRBD1; clone size: few; J gene: TRBJ1-3; V gene: TRBV7-8; CDR3 DNA: TGTGCCAGCAGCCCCGGACAGGGACGAAACACCATATATTTT; CDR3 protein: CASSPGQGRNTIYF
D gene: NA; clone size: few; J gene: TRBJ1-5; V gene: TRBV5-1; CDR3 DNA: TGCGCCAGCAGCTTGGGACAGGCTGCAAATCAGCCCCAGCATTTT; CDR3 protein: CASSLGQAANQPQHF
D gene: NA; clone size: NA; J gene: TRBJ2-3; V gene: TRBV24-1; CDR3 DNA: TGTGCCACCAGTTGGTCCGGCGGAGGAGCAGATACGCAGTATTTT; CDR3 protein: CATSWSGGGADTQYF
D gene: NA; clone size: NA; J gene: TRBJ2-3; V gene: TRBV28; CDR3 DNA: TGTGCCAGCAGTTTGTCGACGACAGTGTACTTCGATACGCAGTATTTT; CDR3 protein: CASSLSTTVYFDTQYF
D gene: NA; clone size: NA; J gene: TRBJ2-2; V gene: TRBV7-2; CDR3 DNA: TGTGCCAGCAGCTTGTTAGAGGGCGGGGAGCTGTTTTTT; CDR3 protein: CASSLLEGGELFF
D gene: TRBD2; clone size: few; J gene: TRBJ2-7; V gene: TRBV6-2/TRBV6-3; CDR3 DNA: TGTGCCAGCAGCTTCCTAGCGGAATACGAGCAGTACTTC; CDR3 protein: CASSFLAEYEQYF
D gene: NA; clone size: few; J gene: TRBJ2-1; V gene: TRBV6-2/TRBV6-3; CDR3 DNA: TGTGCCAGCATCCAGGGACGCTCCTACAATGAGCAGTTCTTC; CDR3 protein: CASIQGRSYNEQFF
D gene: TRBD1; clone size: NA; J gene: TRBJ2-7; V gene: TRBV4-2; CDR3 DNA: TGTGCCAGCAGGCCCGGGACAGGAGCATACGAGCAGTACTTC; CDR3 protein: CASRPGTGAYEQYF
D gene: TRBD1; clone size: few; J gene: TRBJ2-2; V gene: TRBV7-3; CDR3 DNA: TGTGCCAGCAGCTTAGCCGGGACAGGGGCTGTTACCGGGGAGCTGTTTTTT; CDR3 protein: CASSLAGTGAVTGELFF